This TCR beta chain was sequenced in a study of T cell changes during pregnancy in multiple sclerosis. There are 15 residues in the CDR3. Repertoires were generated with immunoSEQ multiplex PCR, while TCRdb's copy carries only in-frame clones and drops some. This table has about 120,000 clones, roughly 92% appearing once. The origin of this receptor is a female donor with multiple sclerosis, enrolled in a pregnancy study. The input for sequencing was peripheral blood, taken before pregnancy. The chain has TRBV21-1 and TRBJ1-4; whether TRBD1, the table's D call, matches the DNA was not checked. TRBV21-1 is designated a pseudogene. The CDR3, as DNA: TGTGCCAGCAGCAAATTTCCAGGGTTAAGGGAAAAACTGTTTTTT. It encodes CASSKFPGLREKLFF.